This is a list of T cell receptor beta chains from one sample in a study of blood T cell repertoires in COVID-19. This table comes from immunoSEQ multiplex PCR, and its TCRdb copy is limited to in-frame clones, with some not included. The top ten clones hold less than 4% of a sample with roughly 100,000 clones, around 88% of them seen once. The sample taken for sequencing was peripheral blood. Receptors were obtained from a human donor in a cohort sampled during active COVID-19. Both conserved end residues are part of each CDR3. The D gene is left open where the match is weak. Expanded clones get a size class; other rows say once, few or many, or leave the size out.

size,D,V,J,DNA,CDR3
once,TRBD1,TRBV6-5,TRBJ2-5,TGTGCCAGCAGCCGACCGGGACAGGGCAAGACCCAGTACTTC,CASSRPGQGKTQYF
few,.,TRBV11-2,TRBJ2-5,TGTGCCAGCAGCTTATGGGGGCTAGAGACCCAGTACTTC,CASSLWGLETQYF
once,.,TRBV28,TRBJ2-7,TGTGCCAGCACTTCTATCGGGTCCTACGAGCAGTACTTC,CASTSIGSYEQYF
.,.,TRBV3-1/TRBV3-2,TRBJ1-4,TGTGCCAGCAGCCAAGAGGGGACAACCAAAAAACTGTTTTTT,CASSQEGTTKKLFF
.,.,TRBV5-1,TRBJ2-3,TGCGCCAGCAGCTTGGGACTCCCGACGGGCACAGATACGCAGTATTTT,CASSLGLPTGTDTQYF
once,TRBD1,TRBV24-1,TRBJ2-1,TGTGCCACCAGTTGGGACAGGGATCACGAGCAGTTCTTC,CATSWDRDHEQFF
.,.,TRBV5-4,TRBJ2-7,TGTGCCAGCAGCTCGGGATACTACGAGCAGTACTTC,CASSSGYYEQYF
.,TRBD2,TRBV3-1/TRBV3-2,TRBJ2-7,TGTGCCAGCAGCCAAGAGGCTAGCGGGGTCTACGAGCAGTACTTC,CASSQEASGVYEQYF
.,TRBD1,TRBV4-2,TRBJ1-2,TGTGCCAGCAGCCAGGGTGGACAGGGCACAGCCTATGGCTACACCTTC,CASSQGGQGTAYGYTF
.,TRBD2,TRBV4-3,TRBJ2-1,TGCGCCAGCAGCCAAGTAGCGGGGGTGGGGAATGAGCAGTTCTTC,CASSQVAGVGNEQFF
.,TRBD2,TRBV6-4,TRBJ2-1,TGTGCCAGCAGTGACTTCGCTAGCGGGGATGAGCAGTTCTTC,CASSDFASGDEQFF
.,TRBD1,TRBV24-1,TRBJ2-2,TGTGCCACCAGTGCCTTGGACAGGGGTGACACCGGGGAGCTGTTTTTT,CATSALDRGDTGELFF
.,.,TRBV3-1/TRBV3-2,TRBJ2-1,TGTGCCAGCAGCCGTTCGGGGGGCAGATGGAATGAGCAGTTCTTC,CASSRSGGRWNEQFF
.,.,TRBV5-1,TRBJ2-1,TGCGCCAGCAGCTTACGGGCCGTGGGAGCGGGTGGATACAATGAGCAGTTCTTC,CASSLRAVGAGGYNEQFF
.,.,TRBV5-1,TRBJ2-3,TGCGCCAGCAGCTTGGAAGGTGGGGGCCGGGATACGCAGTATTTT,CASSLEGGGRDTQYF
few,TRBD1,TRBV30,TRBJ2-7,TGTGCCTGGAGTGGGACAGGGAGGAACGAGCAGTACTTC,CAWSGTGRNEQYF
.,.,TRBV5-1,TRBJ1-2,TGCGCCAGCAGCCTGGGGGACATGGTCCCCGGGGCTAGCTATGGCTACACCTTC,CASSLGDMVPGASYGYTF
.,.,TRBV11-1,TRBJ2-1,TGTGCCAGCAGTTTCCGGGGATTTCGGAGGGCCGATGAGCAGTTCTTC,CASSFRGFRRADEQFF
once,.,TRBV19,TRBJ2-3,TGTGCCAGTATTAAGCGGGATACGCAGTATTTT,CASIKRDTQYF
.,.,TRBV5-1,TRBJ1-2,TGCGCCAGCAGCCCAGGACAAAGAAACTATGGCTACACCTTC,CASSPGQRNYGYTF
once,TRBD1,TRBV6-2/TRBV6-3,TRBJ2-3,TGTGCCAGCAGTTGGGACAGAACTAGCACAGATACGCAGTATTTT,CASSWDRTSTDTQYF
few,TRBD1,TRBV3-1/TRBV3-2,TRBJ1-2,TGTGCCAGCAGCCGTCCGGGACAGGGGAGCGGCTACACCTTC,CASSRPGQGSGYTF
.,.,TRBV7-2,TRBJ1-6,TGTGCCAGCAGCGCGACAGGTTATTCACCCCTCCACTTT,CASSATGYSPLHF
.,TRBD1,TRBV11-2,TRBJ2-7,TGTGCCAGCAGACACATCGGGACAGGGGCGATCGAGCAGTACTTC,CASRHIGTGAIEQYF
.,.,TRBV7-2,TRBJ2-3,TGTGCCAGCAGCTTATCCCGGTACACAGATACGCAGTATTTT,CASSLSRYTDTQYF
.,.,TRBV6-5,TRBJ1-2,TGTGCCAGCAGTTACCCGAACGCGTGGGCTACGGATGGCTACACCTTC,CASSYPNAWATDGYTF
.,.,TRBV6-4,TRBJ2-1,TGTGCCAGCAGTGACTCGGCCATTTTGGAGGGTAATGAGCAGTTCTTC,CASSDSAILEGNEQFF
.,TRBD1,TRBV6-1,TRBJ1-2,TGTGCCAGCAGTGAAGACACAGGGGAGGTCTATGGCTACACCTTC,CASSEDTGEVYGYTF
.,TRBD1,TRBV7-2,TRBJ1-1,TGTGCCAGCAGCCCGAACCGGGACAGGGGTCCACCTTTCTTT,CASSPNRDRGPPFF
once,TRBD1,TRBV15,TRBJ1-6,TGTGCCACCAGCGGAGCCGGGACAGGGAGGAATTCACCCCTCCACTTT,CATSGAGTGRNSPLHF
.,TRBD2,TRBV19,TRBJ2-1,TGTGCCAGTAGTATAGATCCCGGGACTAGCGGGCGGAATGAGCAGTTCTTC,CASSIDPGTSGRNEQFF
.,.,TRBV12-5,TRBJ2-2,TGTGCTAGTGGTTTAGGGGCAGGGAACGGCGGGGAGCTGTTTTTT,CASGLGAGNGGELFF
few,.,TRBV29-1,TRBJ1-6,TGCAGCGTTGGGGGGGGAGGTTCACCCCTCCACTTT,CSVGGGGSPLHF
.,.,TRBV6-6,TRBJ1-5,TGTGCCAGCAGCCTTCCAGGGCGGAATCAGCCCCAGCATTTT,CASSLPGRNQPQHF
medium-sized,.,TRBV12-2,TRBJ2-1,TGTGCAAGTCGCTTAGGTTTCCCGAGCGGAAACTGCTCCTACAATGAGCAGTTCTTC,CASRLGFPSGNCSYNEQFF
.,.,TRBV12-3/TRBV12-4,TRBJ1-4,TGTGCCAGCAGCGCACGGACAGTTGAAAAACTGTTTTTT,CASSARTVEKLFF
.,TRBD1,TRBV7-9,TRBJ1-2,TGTGCCAGCAGCTTAGACAGGGGGCGGACTAACTATGGCTACACCTTC,CASSLDRGRTNYGYTF
once,TRBD1,TRBV29-1,TRBJ1-2,TGCAGCGTGGTACAGACAGGGTTAAGCGGCTACACCTTC,CSVVQTGLSGYTF